Below, 14 T cell receptor beta chains from the same sample are listed, as sequenced in a study of T cells in Graves' hyperthyroidism and ophthalmopathy. Amplification of TCR beta CDR3 regions used RNA as the template. The HTBI set primed first-round TCR CDR3 RT-PCR. Using its own MiXCR run on the multiplex PCR reads, TCRdb lists one record per CDR3 protein. Counted here are 550,000 to 600,000 distinct CDR3 sequences, over 15% occurring once; the ten biggest clones make up around 19%. Sequenced input: blood. The receptor source for this set is a woman under 30 with Graves' hyperthyroidism.

The chain joins TRBV27 to TRBJ2-7; D is uncertain. The CDR3 sequence is 17 residues long. The ends were cut back, 5 bases at V and 0 bases at J, with 20 bases in the middle. Germline assignment: CDR1 MNHEY and CDR2 SMNVEV (reference sequence). Here the CDR3 reads CASSAYVGVPSSYEQYF. The CDR3 region has the DNA TGTGCCAGCAGTGCCTATGTTGGGGTTCCTAGCTCCTACGAGCAGTACTTC.

This clonotype was detected a few times. The V call is TRBV7-9, the J call TRBJ2-1; 13 bases fit TRBD2. The CDR3 sequence is 15 residues long. The J segment lost 8 bases and the V segment lost 5 bases, leaving 6 bases of the junction unmatched. In germline, CDR1 is SEHNR, CDR2 FQNEAQ (reference sequence). CDR3 in amino acids: CASSLGTSGIDEQFF. CDR3 sequence (DNA): TGTGCCAGCAGCCTAGGGACTAGCGGGATCGATGAGCAGTTCTTC. The full variable domain, with the rest looked up from reference TRBV7-9 and TRBJ2-1, is DTGVSQNPRHKITKRGQNVTFRCDPISEHNRLYWYRQTLGQGPEFLTYFQNEAQLEKSRLLSDRFSAERPKGSFSTLEIQRTEQGDSAMYLCASSLGTSGIDEQFFGPGTRLTVL.

This clonotype was seen many times. J is TRBJ2-1 and V is TRBV20-1, with a weak D call TRBD2 (6 bases). This CDR3 region has 14 residues. With 3 bases removed from V and 0 bases from J, the gap between germline ends came to 9 bases. Germline assignment: CDR1 DFQATT and CDR2 SNEGSKA (reference sequence). CDR3 region: CSARGGNSYNEQFF. Written as DNA, the CDR3 is TGCAGTGCTAGGGGCGGGAACTCCTACAATGAGCAGTTCTTC.

The table lists this clonotype with many counts. This sequence joins TRBV6-1 and TRBJ1-5; maybe TRBD1 (5 bases). Per germline, CDR1 MNHNS and CDR2 SASEGT. The V and J ends lost 2 bases and 1 base respectively, with 9 bases between them. The CDR3 totals 15 residues. The CDR3 bases are TGTGCCAGCAGTGAACTCCCAGGGAGCAATCAGCCCCAGCATTTT. As protein: CASSELPGSNQPQHF.

This chain uses TRBV10-3 with TRBJ2-2; the match to TRBD1 covers 7 bases. Trimming took 6 bases from V and 0 from J; bases not matched to a gene: 1. This CDR3 has 14 residues. Germline-derived CDR1 and CDR2 are ENHRY and SYGVKD. This CDR3 reads CAIRGQSNTGELFF. The CDR3 DNA follows: TGTGCCATCAGGGGACAGTCGAACACCGGGGAGCTGTTTTTT.

The rearrangement links TRBV18 to TRBJ2-2; 7 nucleotides agree with TRBD1. The V gene's germline CDR1 is KGHSH and CDR2 LQKENI. The V and J ends lost 3 bases and 6 bases, in that order; junction bases with no gene match: 4. The CDR3 sequence is 14 residues long. The CDR3 loop is CASSPDQGAGELFF. DNA of the CDR3: TGTGCCAGCTCACCGGACCAGGGGGCCGGGGAGCTGTTTTTT.

In this sample, this clonotype turned up many times. The rearrangement links TRBV24-1 to TRBJ2-1; no definite D call. CDR1 and CDR2 from the germline V gene are KGHDR and SFDVKD. V gave up 1 base and J gave up 6 bases, with 6 bases separating them. This CDR3 is 13 amino acids long. DNA for the CDR3: TGTGCCACCAGTGATTTTCCACGCAATGAGCAGTTCTTC. Its protein product is CATSDFPRNEQFF.

This sequence joins TRBV3-1 and TRBJ1-1, with TRBD1 identical over 7 bases. J was trimmed by 7 bases and V by 4 bases; bases with no gene match: 9. The CDR3 runs 14 residues. Germline V gene data show CDR1 as LGHDT and CDR2 as YNNKEL (reference sequence). CDR3 sequence reads: CASSLAVQGGEAFF. DNA of the CDR3: TGTGCCAGCAGCCTCGCTGTCCAGGGGGGTGAAGCTTTCTTT.

V is TRBV11-2 and J is TRBJ2-2; 9 bases match TRBD2. Germline V gene lookup returns CDR1 SGHAT and CDR2 FQNNGV. J gave up 5 bases and V 8 bases, and 12 bases lay outside the gene matches. The CDR3 has 16 residues. The CDR3 loop is CASPPTLAGSTGELFF. CDR3 coding DNA: TGTGCCAGCCCCCCGACGCTAGCGGGATCAACCGGGGAGCTGTTTTTT.

CDR3 DNA: TGCGCCAGCAGTGGGAAAACTAACTATGGCTACACCTTC. Amino acid sequence: CASSGKTNYGYTF. The chain is built from TRBV5-1 and TRBJ1-2; D gene ambiguous. The V end lost 5 bases, the J end lost 0 bases, and 8 bases lay between the germline ends. In germline, CDR1 is SGHRS, CDR2 YFSETQ. There are 13 residues in the CDR3. The variable domain in full, completed from reference TRBV5-1 and TRBJ1-2, reads KAGVTQTPRYLIKTRGQQVTLSCSPISGHRSVSWYQQTPGQGLQFLFEYFSETQRNKGNFPGRFSGRQFSNSRSEMNVSTLELGDSALYLCASSGKTNYGYTFGSGTRLTVV.

In DNA, the CDR3 is TGCGCCAGCAGCTTGACCGACGGTAACTATGGCTACACCTTC. Its protein is CASSLTDGNYGYTF. The rearrangement uses TRBV5-1 and TRBJ1-2; D not resolved. The germline V and J ends were trimmed by 1 base and 1 base, with 8 bases remaining between them. The germline CDR1 and CDR2 sequences are SGHRS and YFSETQ. This CDR3 is built from 14 residues. Combining the CDR3 with reference TRBV5-1 and TRBJ1-2 gives the whole variable domain KAGVTQTPRYLIKTRGQQVTLSCSPISGHRSVSWYQQTPGQGLQFLFEYFSETQRNKGNFPGRFSGRQFSNSRSEMNVSTLELGDSALYLCASSLTDGNYGYTFGSGTRLTVV.

This clonotype was seen a handful of times. This rearrangement joins TRBV5-4 to TRBJ2-7, with TRBD1 identical over 9 bases. This CDR3 has 15 residues. The germline CDR1 and CDR2 sequences are SGHNT and YYREEE (reference sequence). Trimming took 1 base from V and 2 from J; bases not matched to a gene: 4. In DNA form, the CDR3 reads TGTGCCAGCAGCTTGATAGGACAGGGGCCCTACGAGCAGTACTTC. Encoded protein: CASSLIGQGPYEQYF.

The chain uses TRBV7-2 and TRBJ2-7; a possible D gene is TRBD1 (5 bases). The J call is doubtful: the DNA matches TRBJ2-1 better. Germline V CDR1 and CDR2: SGHTA, FQGNSA. CDR3 size: 13 residues. As DNA, the CDR3 is TGTGCCAGCAGCCCTAGACAGAGCTACGAGCAGTTCTTC. Protein sequence: CASSPRQSYEQFF.

This clonotype was detected only a few times. This chain joins TRBV9 and TRBJ1-1; D might be TRBD1 (5 bases). Germline V gene data show CDR1 as SGDLS and CDR2 as YYNGEE. The V gene lost 4 bases and the J gene lost 1 base, with 11 bases spanning the gap. The CDR3 length is 14 residues. CDR3 residues: CASSPLGQNTEAFF. CDR3 DNA: TGTGCCAGCAGCCCCCTTGGACAGAACACTGAAGCTTTCTTT.